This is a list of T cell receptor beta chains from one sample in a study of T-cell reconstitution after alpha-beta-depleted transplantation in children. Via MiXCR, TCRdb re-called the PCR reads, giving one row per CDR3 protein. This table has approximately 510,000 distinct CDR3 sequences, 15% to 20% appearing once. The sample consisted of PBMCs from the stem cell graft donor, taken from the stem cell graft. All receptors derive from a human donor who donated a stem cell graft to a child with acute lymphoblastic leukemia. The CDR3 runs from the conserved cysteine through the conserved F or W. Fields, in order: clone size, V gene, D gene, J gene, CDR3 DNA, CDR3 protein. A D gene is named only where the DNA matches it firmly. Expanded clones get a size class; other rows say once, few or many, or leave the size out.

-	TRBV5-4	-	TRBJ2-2	TGTGCCAGCAGCTTGGCCCCAGGTCTCTCGGGCGGGGAGCTGTTTTTT	CASSLAPGLSGGELFF
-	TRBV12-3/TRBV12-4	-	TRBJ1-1	TGTGCCAGCACTTTAGCGGTTGGGGTGAACACTGAAGCTTTCTTT	CASTLAVGVNTEAFF
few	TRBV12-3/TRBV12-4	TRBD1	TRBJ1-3	TGTGCCAGCAGTCCCACGGACAGGGGAAACACCATATATTTT	CASSPTDRGNTIYF
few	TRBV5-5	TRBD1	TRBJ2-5	TGTGCCAGCAGCTTGGGCCCGACAGGGACACCACAAGAGACCCAGTACTTC	CASSLGPTGTPQETQYF
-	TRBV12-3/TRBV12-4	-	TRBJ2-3	TGTGCCAGCAGCCGAATAGATACGCAGTATTTT	CASSRIDTQYF
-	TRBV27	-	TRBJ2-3	TGTGCCAGCAGTTCCCGCAGGATGTCGCAGTATTTT	CASSSRRMSQYF
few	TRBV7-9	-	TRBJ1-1	TGTGCCAGCAGCTCGGGGACAAGGGGCACTGAAGCTTTCTTT	CASSSGTRGTEAFF
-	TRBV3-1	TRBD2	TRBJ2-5	TGTGCCAGCAGTCGCGCTTATACTAGCGGACGGACGAAGACCCAGTACTTC	CASSRAYTSGRTKTQYF
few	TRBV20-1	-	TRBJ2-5	TGCAGTGCTAGAGATCGCGGGGGACAGTCCCAAGAGACCCAGTACTTC	CSARDRGGQSQETQYF
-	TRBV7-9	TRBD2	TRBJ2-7	TGTGCCAGCAGCCCCGCTTCGACTAGCGGTTACGAGCAGTACTTC	CASSPASTSGYEQYF
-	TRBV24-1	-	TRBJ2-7	TGTGCCACCAGTGACCTTCCCCCATCCTACGAGCAGTACTTC	CATSDLPPSYEQYF
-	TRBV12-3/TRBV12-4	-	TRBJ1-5	TGTGCCAGCAGTGCGACAAGGAAGGAAGGCCAGCCCCAGCATTTT	CASSATRKEGQPQHF
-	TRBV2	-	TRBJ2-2	TGTGCCAGCAGGACTGGAACAGGGAGGGTGAATGCCGGGGAGCTGTTTTTT	CASRTGTGRVNAGELFF
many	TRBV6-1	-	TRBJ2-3	TGTGCCAGCAGTGAAGGGCAGGGCGCAGATACGCAGTATTTT	CASSEGQGADTQYF
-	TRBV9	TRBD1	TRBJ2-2	TGTGCCAGCAGCGTAGCCCCCCCGACAGGGACCAACACCGGGGAGCTGTTTTTT	CASSVAPPTGTNTGELFF
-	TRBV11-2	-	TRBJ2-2	TGTGCCAGCAGCTTAGATCCGGGTTGGCGGAGCCTGTTTTTT	CASSLDPGWRSLFF
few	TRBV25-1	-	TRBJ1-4	TGTGCCAGCAGTGAGTCCGGGGGAGGAGGCGAAAAACTGTTTTTT	CASSESGGGGEKLFF
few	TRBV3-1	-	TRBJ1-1	TGTGCCAGCAGCCAGCACAGGGCGGTGAACACTGAAGCTTTCTTT	CASSQHRAVNTEAFF
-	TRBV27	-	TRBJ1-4	TGTGCCAGCGCCTGGGGGTCATCGACTAATGAAAAACTGTTTTTT	CASAWGSSTNEKLFF
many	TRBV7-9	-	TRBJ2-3	TGTGCCAGCAGCTTTTCCGAATCATTCACAGATACGCAGTATTTT	CASSFSESFTDTQYF
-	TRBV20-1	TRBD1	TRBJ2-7	TGCAGTGCTAGAGATAGTCGGACAGGGTTGGTGTACGAGCAGTACTTC	CSARDSRTGLVYEQYF
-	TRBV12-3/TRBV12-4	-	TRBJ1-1	TGTGCCAGCAGTTCCGCCCCTGAAGCTTTCTTT	CASSSAPEAFF
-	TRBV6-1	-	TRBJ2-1	TGTGCCAGCAGCCAGAGTCCCTTTGGCTACAATGAGCAGTTCTTC	CASSQSPFGYNEQFF
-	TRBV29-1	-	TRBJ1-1	TGCAGCGCTGGGGTGGGGACTGAAGCTTTCTTT	CSAGVGTEAFF
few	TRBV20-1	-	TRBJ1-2	TGCAGTGCTCCATTTTATGGCTACACCTTC	CSAPFYGYTF
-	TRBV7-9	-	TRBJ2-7	TGTGCCAGCAGCCTTAGCGGACCTGTCGTCGAGCAGTACTTC	CASSLSGPVVEQYF
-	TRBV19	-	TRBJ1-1	TGTGCCAGTAGTATAAAATCGGGAGGGGAAGCTTTCTTT	CASSIKSGGEAFF
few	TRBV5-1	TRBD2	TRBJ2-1	TGCGCCAGCAGAACTGGGCTAGCGGAATACAATGAGCAGTTCTTC	CASRTGLAEYNEQFF
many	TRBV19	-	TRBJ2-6	TGTGCCAGTAGTATACTGCAGCTAGGGGCCAACGTCCTGACTTTC	CASSILQLGANVLTF
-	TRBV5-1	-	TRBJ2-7	TGCGCCAGCAGCCCGGGACCGTTGAGCTCCTACGAGCAGTACTTC	CASSPGPLSSYEQYF
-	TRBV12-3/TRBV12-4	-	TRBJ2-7	TGTGCCAGCAGTTTAAGGGCAGGGCTGGCCTACGAGCAGTACTTC	CASSLRAGLAYEQYF
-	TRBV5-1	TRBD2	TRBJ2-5	TGCGCCAGCAGCCGGGGGGTCCAAGAGACCCAGTACTTC	CASSRGVQETQYF
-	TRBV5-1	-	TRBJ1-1	TGCGCCAGCGGATACATGAACACTGAAGCTTTCTTT	CASGYMNTEAFF
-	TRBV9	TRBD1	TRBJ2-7	TGTGCCAGCAGCTCGGGACAGGGGAGAAGGGGCGAGCAGTACTTC	CASSSGQGRRGEQYF
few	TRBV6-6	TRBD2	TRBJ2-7	TGTGCCAGCACAATAGCGGGGGGCTACGAGCAGTACTTC	CASTIAGGYEQYF
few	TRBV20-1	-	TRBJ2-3	TGCAGTGCTAGTCCCCACCTCACAGATACGCAGTATTTT	CSASPHLTDTQYF
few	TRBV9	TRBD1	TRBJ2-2	TGTGCCAGCAGCGTAGTTTTCCCAGGGGGCTCTGGGGAGCTGTTTTTT	CASSVVFPGGSGELFF
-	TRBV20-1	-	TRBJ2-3	TGCAGTGCTAGAGGAGTAGGACCGGAGGAGTATTTT	CSARGVGPEEYF
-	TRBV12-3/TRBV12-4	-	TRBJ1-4	TGTGCCAGCAAGGTGCCTGGGGCCACTCCAGAACTGTTTTTT	CASKVPGATPELFF
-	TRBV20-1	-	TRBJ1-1	TGCAGTGCTAGGGGCCTTCCGGGACGGATGAACACTGAAGCTTTCTTT	CSARGLPGRMNTEAFF
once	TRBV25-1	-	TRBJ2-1	TGTGCCAGCAGGGACCACAACCTTTACAATGAGCAGTTCTTC	CASRDHNLYNEQFF
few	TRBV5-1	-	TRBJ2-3	TGCGCCAGCAGTAGAACTAGGGTCACAGATACGCAGTATTTT	CASSRTRVTDTQYF
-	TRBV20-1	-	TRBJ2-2	TGCAGTGCTCCCTTGGGGGGCCGAGGCACCGGGGAGCTGTTTTTT	CSAPLGGRGTGELFF
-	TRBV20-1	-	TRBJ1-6	TGCAGTGCTAGGCCAACGATAACCAATTCACCCCTCCACTTT	CSARPTITNSPLHF
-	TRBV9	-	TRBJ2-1	TGTGCCAGCAGCGCCGACATGGGAGGAAGGAATGAGCAGTTCTTC	CASSADMGGRNEQFF
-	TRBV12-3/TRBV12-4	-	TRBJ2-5	TGTGCCAGCAGTTATGCTCCGGTTACGCAGGAGACCCAGTACTTC	CASSYAPVTQETQYF
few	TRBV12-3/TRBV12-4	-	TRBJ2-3	TGTGCCAGCAGTCGGGGAAACACAGATACGCAGTATTTT	CASSRGNTDTQYF
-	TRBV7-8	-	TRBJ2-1	TGTGCCAGCAGCCCAGTAAGCGGGTTCTCCTACAATGAGCAGTTCTTC	CASSPVSGFSYNEQFF
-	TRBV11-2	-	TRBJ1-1	TGTGCCAGCAGCCCGGGACGGACGATCAACACTGAAGCTTTCTTT	CASSPGRTINTEAFF
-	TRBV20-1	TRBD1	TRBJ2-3	TGCAGTGCTAGAGTCGGGAAAGGGGGCGGAAATACGCAGTATTTT	CSARVGKGGGNTQYF
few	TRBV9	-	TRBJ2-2	TGTGCCAGCAGCGTCGGCGGCGGGGTGCTCACCGGGGAGCTGTTTTTT	CASSVGGGVLTGELFF